This T cell receptor (beta chain) originates from a study of blood T cell repertoires in COVID-19. Enrollment of patients from Seattle took place during active infection, with longitudinal follow-up. This CDR3 has 16 amino acids. CDR1 and CDR2 from the germline V gene are MNHEY and SVGEGT. V shed 5 bases, J shed 6 bases, and the junction held 8 bases outside the gene matches. Assay: immunoSEQ multiplex PCR; the TCRdb copy retains only in-frame clones and omits some. The table lists 300,000 to 400,000 clones, around 87% of them singletons. The source material was peripheral blood. The sequence was obtained from a woman between 45 and 60 years old with COVID-19, enrolled during active disease. This sequence joins TRBV6-2 or TRBV6-3 and TRBJ2-3, with 13 bases aligning to TRBD2. This chain's CDR3 is CASSGTSGIVTDTQYF. In DNA form, the CDR3 reads TGTGCCAGCAGTGGGACTAGCGGGATAGTAACGGATACGCAGTATTTT.